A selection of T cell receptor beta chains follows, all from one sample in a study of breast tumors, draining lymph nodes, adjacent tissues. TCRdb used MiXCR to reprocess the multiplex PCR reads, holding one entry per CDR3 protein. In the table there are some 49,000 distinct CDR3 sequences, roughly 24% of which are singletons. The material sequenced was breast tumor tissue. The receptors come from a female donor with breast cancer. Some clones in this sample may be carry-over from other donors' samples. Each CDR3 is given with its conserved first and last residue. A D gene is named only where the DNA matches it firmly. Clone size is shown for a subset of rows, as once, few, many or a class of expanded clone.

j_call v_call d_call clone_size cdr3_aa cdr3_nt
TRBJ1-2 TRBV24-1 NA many CATSDLRVNYGYTF TGTGCCACCAGTGATTTGCGGGTTAACTATGGCTACACCTTC
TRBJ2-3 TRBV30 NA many CAQEVAGSDTQYF TGTGCCCAGGAGGTTGCTGGTTCGGATACGCAGTATTTT
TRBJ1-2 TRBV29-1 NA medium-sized CSVDSRKVYGYTF TGCAGCGTTGACAGCAGAAAGGTCTATGGCTACACCTTC
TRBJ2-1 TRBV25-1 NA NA CATSPGDEQFF TGTGCCACCAGCCCCGGCGATGAGCAGTTCTTC
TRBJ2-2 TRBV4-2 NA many CASSQEDWPANTGELFF TGTGCCAGCAGCCAAGAAGATTGGCCCGCCAACACCGGGGAGCTGTTTTTT
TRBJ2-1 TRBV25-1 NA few CASSPNNEQFF TGTGCCAGCAGTCCGAACAATGAGCAGTTCTTC
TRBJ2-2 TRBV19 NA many CASSIVTTGGELFF TGTGCCAGTAGTATAGTGACAACCGGTGGGGAGCTGTTTTTT
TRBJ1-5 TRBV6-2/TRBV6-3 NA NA CASSYGNQPQHF TGTGCCAGCAGTTATGGCAATCAGCCCCAGCATTTT
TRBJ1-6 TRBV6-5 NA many CASSYGGHRNSPLHF TGTGCCAGCAGTTACGGGGGACACCGTAATTCACCCCTCCACTTT
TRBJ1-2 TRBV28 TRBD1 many CASSPDRVNGYTF TGTGCCAGCAGCCCTGACAGGGTTAATGGCTACACCTTC
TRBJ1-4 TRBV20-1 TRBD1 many CSALPGGGEKLFF TGCAGTGCTCTTCCAGGGGGGGGTGAAAAACTGTTTTTT
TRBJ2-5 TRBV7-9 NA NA CASSFQGVGETQYF TGTGCCAGCAGCTTCCAGGGAGTAGGAGAGACCCAGTACTTC
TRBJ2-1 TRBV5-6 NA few CASSSNTHRSSYNEQFF TGTGCCAGCAGCTCAAACACCCACCGCTCTTCCTACAATGAGCAGTTCTTC
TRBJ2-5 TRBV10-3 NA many CAISESANQETQYF TGTGCCATCAGTGAGTCCGCCAACCAAGAGACCCAGTACTTC
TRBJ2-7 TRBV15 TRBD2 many CATSREEVAGTGYTIAGSYEQYF TGTGCCACCAGCAGAGAGGAGGTGGCAGGTACAGGATATACAATAGCGGGAAGCTACGAGCAGTACTTC
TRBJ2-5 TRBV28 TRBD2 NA CASSLYGPASGPQETQYF TGTGCCAGCAGTTTATATGGCCCGGCTAGCGGACCACAAGAGACCCAGTACTTC
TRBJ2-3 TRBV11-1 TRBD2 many CASSPFSGGITDTQYF TGTGCCAGCAGCCCCTTTAGCGGGGGAATCACAGATACGCAGTATTTT
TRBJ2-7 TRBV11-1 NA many CASSLDLRKNEQYF TGTGCCAGCAGCTTAGACCTCAGGAAAAACGAGCAGTACTTC
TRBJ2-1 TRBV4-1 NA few CASSQPTGYGIYNEQFF TGCGCCAGCAGCCAGCCTACGGGCTATGGCATATACAATGAGCAGTTCTTC
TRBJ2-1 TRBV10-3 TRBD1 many CAISVRQGRGEQFF TGTGCCATCAGTGTCCGACAGGGCCGGGGTGAGCAGTTCTTC
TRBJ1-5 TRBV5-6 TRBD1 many CASSIGQGNQPQHF TGTGCCAGCAGCATCGGACAGGGGAATCAGCCCCAGCATTTT
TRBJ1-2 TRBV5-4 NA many CASSYSGAPRFYGYTF TGTGCCAGCAGCTACTCCGGGGCCCCGAGGTTCTATGGCTACACCTTC
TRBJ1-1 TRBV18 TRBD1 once CASSPTTGGGTEAFF TGTGCCAGCTCACCCACCACAGGGGGTGGAACTGAAGCTTTCTTT
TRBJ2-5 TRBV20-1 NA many CSARTYLQETQYF TGCAGTGCTAGAACGTACCTCCAAGAGACCCAGTACTTC
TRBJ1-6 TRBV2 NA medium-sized CASSATGRNSPLHF TGTGCCAGCAGTGCTACAGGGCGGAATTCACCCCTCCACTTT
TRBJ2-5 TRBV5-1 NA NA CASSFSVAMDSRLYF TGCGCCAGCAGCTTTTCTGTTGCCATGGACAGCCGACTGTACTTC
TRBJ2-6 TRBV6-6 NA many CASTERGPGGANVLTF TGTGCCAGTACCGAACGGGGCCCCGGAGGGGCCAACGTCCTGACTTTC
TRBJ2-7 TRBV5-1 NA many CASSLATGAYEQYF TGCGCCAGCAGCCTCGCGACGGGGGCCTACGAGCAGTACTTC
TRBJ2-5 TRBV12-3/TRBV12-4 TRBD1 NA CASSLGGGARRWETQYF TGTGCCAGCAGTTTAGGAGGGGGCGCAAGGAGGTGGGAGACCCAGTACTTC
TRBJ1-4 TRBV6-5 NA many CASRNPTDEKLFF TGTGCCAGCAGGAACCCTACGGATGAAAAACTGTTTTTT
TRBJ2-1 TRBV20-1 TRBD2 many CSARVGGGGFGGGANEQFF TGCAGTGCTAGAGTGGGGGGAGGGGGTTTTGGCGGGGGGGCCAATGAGCAGTTCTTC
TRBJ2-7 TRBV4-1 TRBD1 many CASSPFWGQGAEQYF TGCGCCAGCAGCCCTTTTTGGGGACAGGGGGCCGAGCAGTACTTC
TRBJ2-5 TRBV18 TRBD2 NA CASSPPGGGRKTQSF TGTGCCAGCTCACCACCGGGGGGGGGTCGCAAGACCCAGTCCTTC
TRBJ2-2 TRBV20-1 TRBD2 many CSAKRGVGTGELFF TGCAGTGCCAAGCGGGGAGTGGGCACCGGGGAGCTGTTTTTT
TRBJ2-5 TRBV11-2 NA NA CASSPASIRGGGTQYF TGTGCCAGCAGCCCCGCATCCATCAGGGGGGGAGGGACCCAGTACTTC
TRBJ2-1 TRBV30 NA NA CAWSPLTRYNEQFF TGTGCCTGGAGTCCCTTGACCAGGTACAATGAGCAGTTCTTC
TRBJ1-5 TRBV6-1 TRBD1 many CASSLDRESQPQHF TGTGCCAGCAGTCTTGACAGGGAGAGTCAGCCCCAGCATTTT
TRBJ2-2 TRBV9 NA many CASSVGGAQAGELFF TGTGCCAGCAGCGTAGGGGGCGCCCAGGCCGGGGAGCTGTTTTTT
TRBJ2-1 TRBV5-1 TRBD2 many CASSFVSGGDEQFF TGCGCCAGCAGCTTTGTTAGCGGGGGTGATGAGCAGTTCTTC
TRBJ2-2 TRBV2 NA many CASSVGTTNTGELFF TGTGCCAGCAGTGTTGGGACAACGAACACCGGGGAGCTGTTTTTT
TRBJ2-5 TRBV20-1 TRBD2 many CSARDVGGGQSETQYF TGCAGTGCTAGAGATGTAGGCGGGGGGCAGTCAGAGACCCAGTACTTC
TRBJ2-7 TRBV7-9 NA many CATAGGGNEQYF TGTGCCACCGCCGGCGGTGGCAACGAGCAGTACTTC
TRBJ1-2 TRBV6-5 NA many CASSSPGRTGGYTF TGTGCCAGCAGTTCCCCCGGGCGCACTGGGGGCTACACCTTC
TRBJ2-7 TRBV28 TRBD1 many CASRQGQGGTYEQYF TGTGCCAGCAGACAGGGACAGGGCGGAACCTACGAGCAGTACTTC